The 5 T cell receptor beta chains given below trace back to one sample, sequenced in a study of cytomegalovirus exposure and HLA in healthy donors. The PCR employed 60 Vbeta primers together with 13 Jbeta primers. Only in-frame clones appear in the TCRdb table, and some are missing; sequencing was by immunoSEQ multiplex PCR. Of approximately 130,000 clones in the sample, 70% to 80% are singletons; the top ten hold roughly 10%. The sample comprised PBMCs. The receptors were sampled from a woman aged 45 to 65 in good health and CMV-seropositive.

V usage is TRBV5-1 and J usage is TRBJ2-7, with 12 bases aligning to TRBD2. Germline CDR1 and CDR2: SGHRS and YFSETQ. J gave up 3 bases and V 5 bases, and 6 bases lay outside the gene matches. The CDR3 contains 15 residues. Here the CDR3 reads CASSWTSGTYYEQYF. The CDR3 bases are TGCGCCAGCAGTTGGACTAGCGGGACGTACTACGAGCAGTACTTC.

The rearrangement joins TRBV5-4 to TRBJ2-3, with TRBD2 matching over 11 bases. The CDR3 extends over 14 amino acids. CDR1 and CDR2 (germline): SGHNT, YYREEE (reference sequence). V gave up 4 bases and J gave up 5 bases; unmatched junction bases: 3. For the CDR3, the DNA is TGTGCCAGCAGCAAAGGACTAGCGGGAGATACGCAGTATTTT. It codes for CASSKGLAGDTQYF.

The gene calls are TRBV19 and TRBJ1-1; the D is unclear. Germline values: CDR1 LNHDA, CDR2 SQIVND (reference sequence). Trimming pared 6 bases from V and 1 base from J, leaving 18 bases between. The CDR3 runs to 16 residues. The CDR3 coding sequence is TGTGCCAGTAGCCCGGCGGGCCAGACCCCGAACACTGAAGCTTTCTTT. The encoded protein is CASSPAGQTPNTEAFF.

The chain links TRBV28 to TRBJ2-1; 8 nucleotides line up with TRBD1. Looked up from germline, CDR1 is MDHEN and CDR2 is SYDVKM. Trimming cost V 4 bases and J 0 bases; bases outside gene matches: 8. CDR3 length: 17 residues. CDR3 residues: CASSSPGQVSSYNEQFF. DNA for the CDR3: TGTGCCAGCAGTTCACCGGGACAGGTGAGCTCCTACAATGAGCAGTTCTTC.

The chain recombines TRBV30 with TRBJ1-1; a weak D match, TRBD1 (5 bases). V dropped 3 bases and J dropped 5 bases, with 10 bases sitting between them. Germline CDR1 GTSNPN, CDR2 SVGIG (reference sequence). There are 12 residues in the CDR3. DNA of the CDR3: TGTGCCTGGAGGTATAGGGGTACTGAAGCTTTCTTT. Protein sequence: CAWRYRGTEAFF.